This entry is about one TCR beta chain. Its cognate antigen is unknown. These data are taken from a study of identical twins. Germline V gene sequence: CDR1 SGHTA, CDR2 FQGNSA. V gave up 4 bases and J gave up 3 bases; unmatched junction bases: 2. This CDR3 is 14 amino acids long. Study results and limitations: Cord blood beta clonotypes that were abundant carried fewer insertions, and memory repertoires showed no such trend.

MiXCR was run by TCRdb on the 5' RACE reads, yielding one entry per CDR3 protein. The data contain hundreds of thousands of distinct CDR3 sequences, roughly 6.2% of them singletons. This sequence was found in a man between 18 and 29 years old in good health. Sequenced input: naive T cells sorted from blood. The chain links TRBV7-2 to TRBJ2-5; 10 positions agree with TRBD1. CDR3 region: CASSSDRGEETQYF. The CDR3 DNA reads as TGTGCCAGCAGCTCGGACAGGGGGGAAGAGACCCAGTACTTC.